The 26 T cell receptor beta chains reported below all come from one sample, sequenced in a study of blood T cells in healthy people across ages. Next came a second PCR, run for about 6 to 12 cycles, which used a sample-barcoded 5' primer along with a J-beta primer mix. TCRdb called the 5' RACE reads again in MiXCR, with one record for every CDR3 protein. The table shows approximately 2,000,000 distinct CDR3 sequences, with about 39% occurring only once. The specimen was blood. These receptors originate from a human donor in good health.

There are a few counts of this clonotype. The V gene is TRBV9, the J gene TRBJ2-7; D uncertain. Trimming cost V 0 bases and J 2 bases, with 12 bases left between them. This CDR3 spans 15 amino acids. CDR1 is SGDLS, CDR2 YYNGEE, per germline. The CDR3 region is CASSVVDRPTYEQYF. CDR3 in DNA: TGTGCCAGCAGCGTAGTGGACCGACCAACCTACGAGCAGTACTTC.

This clonotype has more than one count but fewer than ten. V gene TRBV5-6 combines with J gene TRBJ1-1; D is perhaps TRBD1 (6 bases). V lost 0 bases to trimming and J lost 4 bases, with 13 bases between them. The CDR3 consists of 15 residues. Per the germline V gene, CDR1 is SGHDT and CDR2 is YYEEEE. The CDR3 reads CASSLVGQWGTEAFF. CDR3 nucleotide sequence: TGTGCCAGCAGCTTGGTTGGACAGTGGGGCACTGAAGCTTTCTTT.

The rearrangement uses TRBV2 and TRBJ1-1; D gene unclear. The V end lost 4 bases, the J end lost 3 bases, and 6 bases lay between the germline ends. The germline gives CDR1 SNHLY, CDR2 FYNNEI. CDR3 length: 12 residues. The CDR3 coding sequence is TGTGCCAGCAGTGGTGACTACACTGAAGCTTTCTTT. The encoded protein is CASSGDYTEAFF. Based on the CDR3 plus reference TRBV2 and TRBJ1-1, the full variable domain is EPEVTQTPSHQVTQMGQEVILRCVPISNHLYFYWYRQILGQKVEFLVSFYNNEISEKSEIFDDQFSVERPDGSNFTLKIRSTKLEDSAMYFCASSGDYTEAFFGQGTRLTVV.

The chain has TRBV20-1 and TRBJ2-1; 8 bases agree with TRBD1. Germline lookup yields CDR1 DFQATT and CDR2 SNEGSKA (reference sequence). The CDR3 has 14 amino acids. After removal of 2 bases from V and 5 bases from J, the junction contained 5 bases not matched to a gene. Here the CDR3 DNA reads TGCAGTGCTAGAAGGACAGGGCCCCACAATGAGCAGTTCTTC. It codes for CSARRTGPHNEQFF.

The chain couples TRBV6-6 to TRBJ2-1; D call uncertain. V was pared by 6 bases and J by 9 bases, with 24 bases between. Germline V gene data show CDR1 as MNHNY and CDR2 as SVGAGI (reference sequence). The length of the CDR3 is 16 residues. The CDR3 coding sequence is TGTGCCAGCAGCTATGAGGCCGGGCGGCTGGTAGGTGAGCAGTTCTTC. Protein: CASSYEAGRLVGEQFF.

V and J are TRBV25-1 and TRBJ2-7; D perhaps matches TRBD1 (7 bases). The CDR3 spans 14 residues. Trimming left V 3 bases short and J 3 bases short, with 12 bases between. CDR1 is MGHDK, CDR2 SYGVNS, per germline. The CDR3 here is CASSDTRGDYEQYF. CDR3 nucleotide sequence: TGTGCCAGCAGTGACACCAGGGGGGACTACGAGCAGTACTTC.

This clonotype was counted only a few times. The V call is TRBV20-1, the J call TRBJ2-7; D remains unclear. The CDR3 covers 14 residues. The ends were cut back, 0 bases at V and 0 bases at J, with 9 bases in the middle. Germline assignment: CDR1 DFQATT and CDR2 SNEGSKA (reference sequence). In DNA form, the CDR3 reads TGCAGTGCTAGAGATAGGATAAACTCCTACGAGCAGTACTTC. Amino acid sequence: CSARDRINSYEQYF.

The V gene is TRBV10-2, the J gene TRBJ1-1, with D possibly TRBD1 on 5 matching bases. The CDR3 covers 12 residues. V was clipped by 8 bases and J by 8 bases, with 15 bases between them. Germline CDR1 WSHSY, CDR2 SAAADI. The CDR3 loop reads CASHRWRPEAFF. The DNA of the CDR3 is TGCGCCAGCCACAGGTGGCGGCCAGAAGCTTTCTTT.

J is TRBJ1-1 and V is TRBV20-1, with D hard to call. This CDR3 region has 13 residues. Trimming stripped 1 base from V and 1 base from J, with 7 bases between. Germline CDR1 is DFQATT and CDR2 is SNEGSKA (reference sequence). In nucleotides, the CDR3 is TGCAGTGCTAGAGCCCCCGGGAACACTGAAGCTTTCTTT. It encodes CSARAPGNTEAFF.

This clonotype was counted between two and nine times. The CDR3 loop is CASSQRQATYGYTF. The DNA for the CDR3 is TGTGCCAGCAGCCAACGACAGGCCACCTATGGCTACACCTTC. The chain carries TRBV9 and TRBJ1-2, with D perhaps TRBD1 (6 bases). CDR3 length equals 14 residues. Deletions cut 4 bases from V and 4 bases from J, with 14 bases between. Germline V gives CDR1 SGDLS, CDR2 YYNGEE.

The chain employs TRBV15 and TRBJ2-2, with D uncertain. This CDR3 has 17 residues. Looked up from germline, CDR1 is LNHNV and CDR2 is YYDKDF (reference sequence). V lost 0 bases, J lost 2 bases, and 13 bases lay in between. CDR3 in DNA: TGTGCCACCAGCAGAGAGTACCGGACGGCAAACACCGGGGAGCTGTTTTTT. As protein: CATSREYRTANTGELFF. Together with reference TRBV15 and TRBJ2-2, the CDR3 gives the full variable domain: DAMVIQNPRYQVTQFGKPVTLSCSQTLNHNVMYWYQQKSSQAPKLLFHYYDKDFNNEADTPDNFQSRRPNTSFCFLDIRSPGLGDTAMYLCATSREYRTANTGELFFGEGSRLTVL.

This chain connects TRBV7-2 to TRBJ2-7; D is possibly TRBD2 (7 bases). The germline V and J ends were trimmed by 7 bases and 1 base, with 17 bases remaining between them. Germline-derived CDR1 and CDR2 are SGHTA and FQGNSA. CDR3 length: 15 residues. The CDR3 loop reads CASTISGGLSYEQYF. In DNA, the CDR3 is TGTGCCAGCACAATATCCGGGGGGCTTTCCTACGAGCAGTACTTC.

This chain uses TRBV5-6 with TRBJ1-1; perhaps TRBD1 as D (6 bases). Deletions cut 8 bases from V and 1 base from J, with 18 bases between. Germline V lookup: CDR1 SGHDT, CDR2 YYEEEE. The CDR3 contains 15 residues. The CDR3 is CASSPTGHPNTEAFF. Written as DNA, the CDR3 is TGTGCCAGTAGCCCAACGGGACACCCGAACACTGAAGCTTTCTTT.

To note about this clonotype: This clone may be a read error of a much larger clone one base away. The chain uses TRBV29-1 and TRBJ2-7; possible D gene TRBD2, 5 bases. This CDR3 is 12 amino acids long. The germline V gene encodes CDR1 SQVTM and CDR2 ANQGSEA. Trimming left V 4 bases short and J 1 base short, with 8 bases between. In DNA form, the CDR3 reads TGCAGCGTTGGGGAGCCTTCCTACGAGCAGTACTTC. Protein sequence: CSVGEPSYEQYF.

The chain employs TRBV5-1 and TRBJ1-1; the match to TRBD1 covers 9 bases. Germline CDR1 and CDR2: SGHRS and YFSETQ. The CDR3 extends over 14 amino acids. Losses at the gene ends were 4 bases for V and 4 bases for J; bases not matched to a gene: 5. The CDR3 DNA follows: TGCGCCAGCAGCGAAGGGACAGGGACCACTGAAGCTTTCTTT. Its translation: CASSEGTGTTEAFF.

Only a few counts were recorded for this clonotype. J is TRBJ2-7 and V is TRBV21-1; no check of the table's D call, TRBD1, against the DNA was made. TRBV21-1 is deemed a pseudogene. The CDR3 loop spans 15 amino acids. CDR3 protein: CASNQLTGAAYEQYF. The CDR3 nucleotides are TGTGCCAGCAATCAGCTCACAGGGGCAGCCTACGAGCAGTACTTC.

The table lists this clonotype with a few counts. The chain recombines TRBV15 with TRBJ2-4; D call uncertain. The tail of the sequence fits TRBJ2-5 better, so the J call may be wrong. From germline, CDR1 is LNHNV and CDR2 YYDKDF (reference sequence). The CDR3 spans 15 residues. The CDR3 sequence is CATSRDLAGQETQYF. The CDR3 DNA reads TGTGCCACCAGCAGAGATCTTGCAGGACAAGAGACCCAGTACTTC.

This clonotype has only a few counts. The chain has TRBV6-6 and TRBJ2-5, with a weak D call TRBD2 (6 bases). V was clipped by 4 bases and J by 7 bases, with 13 bases between them. From germline, CDR1 is MNHNY and CDR2 SVGAGI (reference sequence). The CDR3 runs to 13 residues. The CDR3 protein is CASSWDSSGTQYF. As DNA, the CDR3 is TGTGCCAGCAGTTGGGACTCTAGTGGGACCCAGTACTTC.

The table lists this clonotype with many counts. The J gene is TRBJ1-2, the V gene TRBV27; D is ambiguous. The CDR3 contains 14 residues. The V gene lost 2 bases and the J gene lost 4 bases, with 11 bases spanning the gap. Germline V gene data show CDR1 as MNHEY and CDR2 as SMNVEV (reference sequence). CDR3 region: CASSLKADVYGYTF. The CDR3 DNA reads TGTGCCAGCAGTTTAAAGGCCGATGTCTATGGCTACACCTTC.

The V call is TRBV4-3, the J call TRBJ2-1; unclear D gene. The tail of the sequence fits TRBJ2-7 better, so the J call may be wrong. The CDR3 has 13 amino acids. From germline, CDR1 is LGHNA and CDR2 YSLEER. The CDR3 DNA follows: TGCGCCAGCAGCTTGTATTCCTACAATGAGCAGTACTTC. It is translated as CASSLYSYNEQYF.

The chain joins TRBV9 to TRBJ1-3, with D possibly being TRBD1 (6 bases). V was clipped by 4 bases and J by 4 bases, with 21 bases between them. The CDR3 consists of 17 residues. Germline CDR1 reads SGDLS; CDR2 reads YYNGEE. The CDR3 loop reads CASSPDWGRGSGNTIYF. In DNA form, the CDR3 reads TGTGCCAGCAGCCCTGATTGGGGCAGGGGATCCGGAAACACCATATATTTT.

This clonotype was picked up a small number of times. The J gene is TRBJ2-1, the V gene TRBV9; TRBD1 matches at 9 bases. Germline V gives CDR1 SGDLS, CDR2 YYNGEE. This CDR3 has 15 amino acids. V trimming: 4 bases; J trimming: 6 bases; junction bases outside the gene matches: 8. The CDR3 protein is CASSPTGTGINEQFF. CDR3 in DNA: TGTGCCAGCAGCCCCACCGGGACAGGGATCAATGAGCAGTTCTTC.

The chain employs TRBV3-1 and TRBJ2-5, with 7 bases identical to TRBD1. The J call may be incorrect, as the DNA end agrees better with TRBJ2-7. Germline V gene lookup returns CDR1 LGHDT and CDR2 YNNKEL (reference sequence). The CDR3 consists of 14 residues. CDR3 bases: TGTGCCAGCAGTCAAACCGACAGGGACCACGAGCAGTACTTC. This gives the protein CASSQTDRDHEQYF.

A few counts support this clonotype. The chain carries TRBV12-3 or TRBV12-4 and TRBJ1-1, with unresolved D. Trimming left V 7 bases short and J 0 bases short, with 12 bases between. This CDR3 has 14 amino acids. DNA of the CDR3: TGTGCCAGCAAACCGAGGAGATTGAACACTGAAGCTTTCTTT. This translates into CASKPRRLNTEAFF.

In its sample, this clonotype was seen a few times. The rearrangement links TRBV10-3 to TRBJ2-5, with TRBD1 matching over 7 bases. Germline V gives CDR1 ENHRY, CDR2 SYGVKD. The CDR3 contains 15 residues. V trimming: 0 bases; J trimming: 4 bases; junction bases outside the gene matches: 5. The DNA for the CDR3 is TGTGCCATCAGTGAGTCCTTAAGGGGGCGAGAGACCCAGTACTTC. It is translated as CAISESLRGRETQYF.

The table lists this clonotype with a few counts. J is TRBJ2-3 and V is TRBV5-5, with 11 bases aligning to TRBD1. J lost 4 bases, V lost 4 bases, and 8 bases had no gene match. Germline V gene sequence: CDR1 SGHKS, CDR2 YYEKEE (reference sequence). The CDR3 contains 16 residues. Written as DNA, the CDR3 is TGTGCCAGCAGCCACGATTGGACAGGGGGCTCAGATACGCAGTATTTT. This translates into CASSHDWTGGSDTQYF.